Listed here are 22 T cell receptor beta chains from one sample, sequenced in a study of blood T cell repertoires in COVID-19. Assay used: immunoSEQ multiplex PCR; TCRdb lists only in-frame clones, some missing. Of under 200,000 clones listed, 85% to 90% are singletons. The sample comprised peripheral blood. These receptors all come from a woman at least 80 years old in a cohort sampled during active or convalescent COVID-19.

The rearrangement joins TRBV2 to TRBJ1-1; D gene uncertain. Between the trimmed V and J ends, which lost 2 bases and 1 base, there was a span of 8 bases. CDR3 length: 14 residues. Germline V gene lookup returns CDR1 SNHLY and CDR2 FYNNEI. The DNA for the CDR3 is TGTGCCAGCAGTGAATTTACACGGAACACTGAAGCTTTCTTT. Translation gives CASSEFTRNTEAFF.

This chain connects TRBV7-9 to TRBJ1-1, with 7 bases lining up with TRBD1. The V gene end was trimmed by 1 base and the J gene end by 1 base; junction bases not matched to a gene: 3. The CDR3 covers 15 residues. Germline CDR1 SEHNR, CDR2 FQNEAQ (reference sequence). CDR3 amino acids: CASSLVSGGNTEAFF. CDR3 in DNA: TGTGCCAGCAGCTTAGTTTCAGGGGGGAACACTGAAGCTTTCTTT.

The chain combines TRBV30 with TRBJ2-1; TRBD2 agrees at 9 bases. This CDR3 has 14 residues. The germline CDR1 and CDR2 sequences are GTSNPN and SVGIG (reference sequence). Trimming cost V 1 base and J 9 bases; bases outside gene matches: 7. The CDR3 sequence: CAWSGAGGRVEQFF. The CDR3 DNA is TGTGCCTGGAGTGGCGCGGGGGGGCGGGTTGAGCAGTTCTTC.

This clone was seen once. This sequence joins TRBV7-9 and TRBJ1-1; D uncertain. The CDR3 is made up of 13 amino acids. V lost 4 bases and J 8 bases, leaving 14 bases between the germline ends. Germline V gene lookup returns CDR1 SEHNR and CDR2 FQNEAQ (reference sequence). CDR3 DNA: TGTGCCAGCAGCTCCTCGGAGATACGCGAAGCTTTCTTT. Its protein is CASSSSEIREAFF.

This chain joins TRBV18 and TRBJ1-3; TRBD1 matches at 10 bases. CDR3 length equals 16 residues. CDR1 and CDR2 from the germline V gene are KGHSH and LQKENI. V was clipped by 4 bases and J by 2 bases; unmatched bases: 5. CDR3 residues: CASSRSGQGTGNTIYF. DNA for the CDR3: TGTGCCAGCTCACGATCGGGACAGGGGACTGGAAACACCATATATTTT. Filled out from reference TRBV18 and TRBJ1-3, the complete variable domain reads NAGVMQNPRHLVRRRGQEARLRCSPMKGHSHVYWYRQLPEEGLKFMVYLQKENIIDESGMPKERFSAEFPKEGPSILRIQQVVRGDSAAYFCASSRSGQGTGNTIYFGEGSWLTVV.

This clone was counted a few times. The V call is TRBV5-1, the J call TRBJ1-1, with 7 bases that match TRBD1. The germline V gene encodes CDR1 SGHRS and CDR2 YFSETQ. This CDR3 has 15 residues. V lost 0 bases to trimming and J lost 0 bases; unmatched junction nucleotides: 2. The CDR3 spells CASSLVGQLNTEAFF. CDR3 in DNA: TGCGCCAGCAGCTTGGTGGGACAGTTGAACACTGAAGCTTTCTTT.

Here the CDR3 reads CASSIDQGQGGQPQHF. The CDR3 bases are TGTGCCAGTAGTATAGATCAGGGACAGGGTGGGCAGCCCCAGCATTTT. This chain connects TRBV19 to TRBJ1-5; 9 bases align to TRBD1. The CDR3 runs 16 residues. Trimming at V came to 0 bases and at J to 7 bases, leaving 7 bases not matched to a gene. Germline V gives CDR1 LNHDA, CDR2 SQIVND (reference sequence).

This chain links TRBV12-3 or TRBV12-4 with TRBJ1-2; 7 nucleotides align to TRBD1. This CDR3 spans 13 amino acids. V was clipped by 6 bases and J by 2 bases; unmatched bases: 3. CDR3 protein: CASSQTGNYGYTF. The CDR3 coding sequence is TGTGCCAGCAGCCAGACAGGGAACTATGGCTACACCTTC.

This clone was observed a handful of times. The V and J genes are TRBV7-6 and TRBJ2-2; D is ambiguous. The CDR3 contains 16 residues. The V end lost 5 bases, the J end lost 3 bases, and 16 bases lay between the germline ends. Germline V gene sequence: CDR1 SGHVS, CDR2 FNYEAQ. This CDR3 reads CASSPGGMQYTGELFF. CDR3 coding DNA: TGTGCCAGCAGCCCCGGCGGTATGCAGTACACCGGGGAGCTGTTTTTT.

J is TRBJ1-6 and V is TRBV6-5; TRBD1 matches 7 bases. Germline CDR1 reads MNHEY; CDR2 reads SVGAGI. The CDR3 has 15 amino acids. V trimming: 10 bases; J trimming: 1 base; junction bases outside the gene matches: 7. The CDR3 is CATGGQGSYNSPLHF. CDR3 coding DNA: TGTGCCACAGGGGGGCAGGGTTCCTATAATTCACCCCTCCACTTT.

The chain uses TRBV6-5 and TRBJ2-7, with 9 bases lining up with TRBD1. The V gene's germline CDR1 is MNHEY and CDR2 SVGAGI. Germline trimming cut 4 bases from V and 3 bases from J; bases unmatched to any gene: 1. The CDR3 contains 13 residues. CDR3 in amino acids: CASSLGQGYEQYF. The CDR3 DNA reads TGTGCCAGCAGTTTGGGACAGGGCTACGAGCAGTACTTC.

The V call is TRBV5-1, the J call TRBJ1-6; 11 bases line up with TRBD1. CDR3 length: 15 amino acids. Germline V lookup: CDR1 SGHRS, CDR2 YFSETQ. V lost 3 bases to trimming and J lost 7 bases; unmatched junction nucleotides: 3. The CDR3 region has the DNA TGCGCCAGCAGCTCCGGGACAGGGGGAAATTCACCCCTCCACTTT. Protein sequence: CASSSGTGGNSPLHF.

The chain couples TRBV7-2 to TRBJ1-2; 9 bases map to TRBD1. Per germline, CDR1 SGHTA and CDR2 FQGNSA. There are 14 residues in the CDR3. The V and J ends lost 4 bases and 6 bases, in that order; junction bases with no gene match: 6. The CDR3 loop is CASSSDRGFNGYTF. CDR3 nucleotides: TGTGCCAGCAGCTCGGACAGGGGTTTCAATGGCTACACCTTC.

The chain is built from TRBV18 and TRBJ1-2, with a weak D call TRBD1 (6 bases). V was cut by 3 bases and J by 1 base, with 12 bases left in between. This CDR3 is built from 15 residues. Germline values: CDR1 KGHSH, CDR2 LQKENI. This CDR3 is CASSPLGQHNYGYTF. CDR3 coding DNA: TGTGCCAGCTCACCGCTCGGACAGCATAACTATGGCTACACCTTC.

CDR3 sequence reads: CASFDPGSGNTIYF. Written as DNA, the CDR3 is TGTGCCAGCTTTGACCCGGGCTCTGGAAACACCATATATTTT. The chain recombines TRBV6-5 with TRBJ1-3; D remains ambiguous. Germline V lookup: CDR1 MNHEY, CDR2 SVGAGI. The CDR3 totals 14 residues. V gave up 8 bases and J gave up 0 bases, with 11 bases separating them.

The chain employs TRBV19 and TRBJ2-3; 8 nucleotides agree with TRBD1. The J segment lost 5 bases and the V segment lost 6 bases, leaving 7 bases of the junction unmatched. The CDR3 totals 14 residues. The V gene's germline CDR1 is LNHDA and CDR2 SQIVND (reference sequence). The CDR3 spells CASRARGQEDTQYF. For the CDR3, the DNA is TGTGCCAGTAGGGCCAGGGGGCAAGAAGATACGCAGTATTTT.

The chain combines TRBV3-1 (or the pseudogene TRBV3-2) with TRBJ2-2; D call uncertain. Trimming removed 3 bases from V and 1 base from J, with 12 bases in between. The germline CDR1 and CDR2 sequences are LGHDT and YNNKEL (reference sequence). The CDR3 contains 16 residues. This chain's CDR3 is CASSHYLRQNTGELFF. DNA for the CDR3: TGTGCCAGCAGCCATTACCTTAGACAGAACACCGGGGAGCTGTTTTTT.

The J gene is TRBJ2-7, the V gene TRBV6-6, with D perhaps TRBD2 (5 bases). The ends were cut back, 6 bases at V and 2 bases at J, with 17 bases in the middle. This CDR3 comprises 15 residues. Germline V gives CDR1 MNHNY, CDR2 SVGAGI (reference sequence). Here the CDR3 reads CASRGLGSLAYEQYF. For the CDR3, the DNA is TGTGCCAGCAGGGGCCTGGGGAGCTTGGCCTACGAGCAGTACTTC.

On this clone: Other DNA sequences within the sample encode an identical CDR3. CDR3 sequence (DNA): TGCGCCAGCAGCCCAGTAGCGGGAGGGTACAATGAGCAGTTCTTC. Its translation: CASSPVAGGYNEQFF. The V call is TRBV5-1, the J call TRBJ2-1, with 11 bases aligning to TRBD2. This CDR3 has 15 residues. Germline V gene lookup returns CDR1 SGHRS and CDR2 YFSETQ. V gave up 4 bases and J gave up 4 bases; unmatched junction bases: 4.

This chain uses TRBV10-3 with TRBJ2-1; TRBD2 aligns across 7 bases. CDR1 and CDR2 from the germline V gene are ENHRY and SYGVKD. The V segment lost 2 bases and the J segment 3 bases; nucleotides outside the gene matches: 1. The CDR3 consists of 14 residues. The CDR3 is CAISERGDYNEQFF. CDR3 in DNA: TGTGCCATCAGTGAGCGGGGGGACTACAATGAGCAGTTCTTC.

The V gene is TRBV10-3, the J gene TRBJ1-2, with D perhaps TRBD1 (5 bases). The CDR3 totals 14 residues. Trimming removed 2 bases at V and 8 bases at J, with 15 bases between. Germline CDR1 and CDR2: ENHRY and SYGVKD. In DNA form, the CDR3 reads TGTGCCATCAGTGAGACGGGGGACCCCGAAGGCTACACCTTC. Protein sequence: CAISETGDPEGYTF.

Turning to this clone: Distinct nucleotide sequences in the sample also encode this CDR3. This chain joins TRBV6-5 and TRBJ1-5; D is ambiguous. This CDR3 spans 15 amino acids. CDR1 is MNHEY, CDR2 SVGAGI, per germline. Deletions cut 0 bases from V and 0 bases from J, with 6 bases between. Written as DNA, the CDR3 is TGTGCCAGCAGTTACTCTAGCTATAGCAATCAGCCCCAGCATTTT. Its protein is CASSYSSYSNQPQHF.